This is a list of T cell receptor beta chains from one sample in a study of lymphopenia after photon versus proton radiotherapy. Profiled with immunoSEQ multiplex PCR; TCRdb holds only in-frame clones, not every one. The table lists fewer than 15,000 clones, about 88% of them singletons. This sample comprised peripheral blood, obtained from a patient treated with photon-based radiotherapy. The receptors derive from a man aged 60-69 years with pancreatic cancer. Both conserved end residues are part of each CDR3. Fields, in order: D gene, clone size, J gene, CDR3 length, V gene, CDR3 protein, CDR3 DNA. A D gene is named only where the DNA matches it firmly. Part of the rows lack a size; the others show once, few, many or a class for expanded clones.

D: NA
size: NA
J: TRBJ2-3
length: 14
V: TRBV5-4
CDR3: CASSLAGPTDTQYF
DNA: TGTGCCAGCAGCTTGGCAGGGCCAACAGATACGCAGTATTTT

D: NA
size: NA
J: TRBJ2-5
length: 15
V: TRBV5-4
CDR3: CASRRGASGQETQYF
DNA: TGTGCCAGCAGACGGGGGGCTAGCGGCCAAGAGACCCAGTACTTC

D: NA
size: NA
J: TRBJ1-1
length: 15
V: TRBV5-4
CDR3: CASSSPRLMNTEAFF
DNA: TGTGCCAGCAGCTCCCCAAGACTGATGAACACTGAAGCTTTCTTT

D: NA
size: NA
J: TRBJ2-7
length: 12
V: TRBV5-1
CDR3: CASSFSGGEQYF
DNA: TGCGCCAGCAGCTTCTCTGGTGGCGAGCAGTACTTC

D: NA
size: NA
J: TRBJ2-1
length: 15
V: TRBV7-2
CDR3: CASSLVGGRPQEQFF
DNA: TGTGCCAGCAGCTTAGTCGGGGGGCGGCCCCAGGAGCAGTTCTTC

D: TRBD2
size: NA
J: TRBJ2-3
length: 17
V: TRBV18
CDR3: CASSPPRLAGKSDTQYF
DNA: TGTGCCAGCTCACCACCGCGGCTAGCGGGAAAGTCAGATACGCAGTATTTT

D: NA
size: once
J: TRBJ2-3
length: 18
V: TRBV4-2
CDR3: CASSQELGSTLTPDTQYF
DNA: TGTGCCAGCAGCCAAGAGCTCGGGTCTACCCTAACGCCAGATACGCAGTATTTT

D: NA
size: NA
J: TRBJ1-4
length: 13
V: TRBV4-1
CDR3: CASSQDQREKLFF
DNA: TGCGCCAGCAGCCAAGATCAACGCGAAAAACTGTTTTTT

D: TRBD2
size: NA
J: TRBJ2-3
length: 13
V: TRBV19
CDR3: CASSSTSSDTQYF
DNA: TGTGCCAGTAGCTCGACTAGCTCCGATACGCAGTATTTT

D: NA
size: NA
J: TRBJ2-2
length: 13
V: TRBV5-5
CDR3: CASKNKVTGELFF
DNA: TGTGCCAGCAAAAATAAGGTCACCGGGGAGCTGTTTTTT

D: NA
size: NA
J: TRBJ2-7
length: 16
V: TRBV9
CDR3: CASSVDGGSLGDEQYF
DNA: TGTGCCAGCAGCGTAGATGGGGGGTCTCTCGGGGACGAGCAGTACTTC

D: TRBD1
size: NA
J: TRBJ2-5
length: 17
V: TRBV9
CDR3: CASSVADLGTGRGTQYF
DNA: TGTGCCAGCAGCGTAGCAGACTTAGGGACAGGGCGAGGGACCCAGTACTTC

D: NA
size: once
J: TRBJ2-1
length: 15
V: TRBV5-1
CDR3: CASSLQPSSAGEQFF
DNA: TGCGCCAGCAGCTTGCAGCCTTCTTCGGCTGGTGAGCAGTTCTTC

D: TRBD1
size: NA
J: TRBJ1-4
length: 15
V: TRBV5-1
CDR3: CASSLDGTDQGKLFF
DNA: TGCGCCAGCAGCTTGGACGGGACAGACCAGGGAAAACTGTTTTTT

D: NA
size: once
J: TRBJ2-7
length: 15
V: TRBV7-2
CDR3: CASTPGPTNDYEQYF
DNA: TGTGCCAGCACCCCAGGCCCCACTAACGACTACGAGCAGTACTTC

D: TRBD2
size: NA
J: TRBJ2-3
length: 18
V: TRBV27
CDR3: CASSPNLYGLAGTDTQYF
DNA: TGTGCCAGCAGTCCCAACCTCTACGGACTAGCTGGCACAGATACGCAGTATTTT